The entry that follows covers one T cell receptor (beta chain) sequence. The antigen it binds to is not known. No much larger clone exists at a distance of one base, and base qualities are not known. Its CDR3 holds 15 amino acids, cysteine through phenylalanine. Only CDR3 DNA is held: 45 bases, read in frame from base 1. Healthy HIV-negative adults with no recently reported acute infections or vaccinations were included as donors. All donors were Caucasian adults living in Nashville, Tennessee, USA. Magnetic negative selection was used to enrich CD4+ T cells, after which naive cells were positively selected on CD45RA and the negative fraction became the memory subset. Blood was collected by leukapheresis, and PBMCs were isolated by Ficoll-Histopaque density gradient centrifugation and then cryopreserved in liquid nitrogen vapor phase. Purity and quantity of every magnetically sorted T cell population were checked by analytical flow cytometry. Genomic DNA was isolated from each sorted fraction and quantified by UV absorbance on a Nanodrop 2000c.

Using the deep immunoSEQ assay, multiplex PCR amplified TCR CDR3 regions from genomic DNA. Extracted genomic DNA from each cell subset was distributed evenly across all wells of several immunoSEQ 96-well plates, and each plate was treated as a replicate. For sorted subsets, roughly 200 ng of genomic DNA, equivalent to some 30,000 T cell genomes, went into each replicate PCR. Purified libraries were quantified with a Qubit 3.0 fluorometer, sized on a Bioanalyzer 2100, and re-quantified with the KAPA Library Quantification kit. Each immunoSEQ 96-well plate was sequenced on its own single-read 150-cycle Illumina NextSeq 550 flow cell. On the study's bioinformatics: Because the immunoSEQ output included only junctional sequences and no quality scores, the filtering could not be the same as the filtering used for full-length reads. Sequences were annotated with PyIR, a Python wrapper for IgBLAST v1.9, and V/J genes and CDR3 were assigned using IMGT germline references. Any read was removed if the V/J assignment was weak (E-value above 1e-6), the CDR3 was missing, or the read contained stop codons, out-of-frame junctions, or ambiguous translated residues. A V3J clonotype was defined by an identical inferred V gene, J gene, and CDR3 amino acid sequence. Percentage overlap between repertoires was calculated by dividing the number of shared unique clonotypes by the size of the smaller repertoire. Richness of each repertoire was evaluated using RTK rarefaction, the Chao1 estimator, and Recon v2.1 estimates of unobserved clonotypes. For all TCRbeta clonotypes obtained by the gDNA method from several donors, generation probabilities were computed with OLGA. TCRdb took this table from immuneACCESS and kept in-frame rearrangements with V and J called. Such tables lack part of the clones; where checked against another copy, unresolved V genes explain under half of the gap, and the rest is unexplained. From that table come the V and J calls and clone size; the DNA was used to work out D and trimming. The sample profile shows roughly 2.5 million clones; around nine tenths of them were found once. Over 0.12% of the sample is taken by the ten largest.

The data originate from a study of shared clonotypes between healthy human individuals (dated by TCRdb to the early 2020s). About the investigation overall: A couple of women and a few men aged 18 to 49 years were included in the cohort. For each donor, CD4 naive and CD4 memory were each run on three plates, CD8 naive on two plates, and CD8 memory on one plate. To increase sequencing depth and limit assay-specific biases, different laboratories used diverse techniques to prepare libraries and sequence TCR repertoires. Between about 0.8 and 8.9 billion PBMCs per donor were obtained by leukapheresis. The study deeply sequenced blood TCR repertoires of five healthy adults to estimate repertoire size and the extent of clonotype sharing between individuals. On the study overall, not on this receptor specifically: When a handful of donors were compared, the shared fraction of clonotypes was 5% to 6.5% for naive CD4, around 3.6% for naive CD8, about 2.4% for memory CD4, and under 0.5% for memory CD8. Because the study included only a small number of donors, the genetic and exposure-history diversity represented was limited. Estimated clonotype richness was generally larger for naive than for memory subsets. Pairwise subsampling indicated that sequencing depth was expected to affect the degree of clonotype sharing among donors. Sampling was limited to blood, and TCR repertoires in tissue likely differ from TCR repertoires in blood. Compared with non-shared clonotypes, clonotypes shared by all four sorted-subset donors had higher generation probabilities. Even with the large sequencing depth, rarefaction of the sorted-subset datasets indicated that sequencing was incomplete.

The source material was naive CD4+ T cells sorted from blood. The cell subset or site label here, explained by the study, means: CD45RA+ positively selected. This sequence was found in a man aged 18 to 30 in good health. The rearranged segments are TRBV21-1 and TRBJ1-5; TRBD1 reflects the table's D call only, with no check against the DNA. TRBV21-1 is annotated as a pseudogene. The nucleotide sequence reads TGTGCCAGCAGCGTATCACAGGAATACAATCAGCCCCAGCATTTT. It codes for CASSVSQEYNQPQHF.